A single T cell receptor beta chain is shown here with its context. Its antigen is unidentified. The data were obtained in a study of T-cell memory formation after mild COVID-19. Overall study findings and caveats: Second-wave clones that peaked on day 37 lacked confirmed SARS-CoV-2 specificity. Later expanders leaned CD4+, whereas clones that contracted between day 15 and 85 were balanced CD4/CD8.

TCRdb fed the 5' RACE reads into MiXCR, producing one record per CDR3 protein. The sample has 250,000 to 300,000 distinct CDR3 sequences, around 15% seen once. Germline V gene data show CDR1 as SGHRS and CDR2 as YFSETQ. The CDR3 has 15 residues. V was clipped by 0 bases and J by 5 bases, with 11 bases between them. This TCR was sampled from a man younger than 35 who had mild COVID-19 (a few samples of this study predate the infection). Cell type and time point are not known. The chain links TRBV5-1 to TRBJ1-4, with no clear D. Sample: PBMCs or a T cell subset sorted from them (not recorded which). CDR3 coding DNA: TGCGCCAGCAGCTTGGCCGGGATAGGGAATGAAAAACTGTTTTTT. Amino acid sequence: CASSLAGIGNEKLFF.